This TCR beta chain was documented in a study of blood T cell repertoires in COVID-19. Study-wide context: The United States, Italy and Spain were the sources of the acute and convalescent COVID-19 samples. T cells, B-cell-depleted T cells, or PBMCs provided the cDNA or gDNA that served as material.

Original analysis: Reference gene primer amplification gave nucleated cell count estimates. Data came from immunoSEQ multiplex PCR; TCRdb stores just in-frame clones and leaves some out. That table furnishes V, J and clone size, whereas the DNA furnished D and trimming. Of about 300,000 clones detected, roughly 88% appear once; the ten largest clones hold approximately 1.6%. One Seattle source followed patients from active infection through their disease course. V lost 1 base and J 3 bases, leaving 9 bases between the germline ends. There are 14 residues in the CDR3. The germline V gene encodes CDR1 SEHNR and CDR2 FQNEAQ (reference sequence).

The receptor was derived from a woman in her twenties or thirties with COVID-19, enrolled during active disease. This sequence joins TRBV7-9 and TRBJ1-2; D call uncertain. The sample was peripheral blood. CDR3 nucleotide sequence: TGTGCCAGCAGCTTAGAGCGGGGTTACTATGGCTACACCTTC. Translating it yields CASSLERGYYGYTF.